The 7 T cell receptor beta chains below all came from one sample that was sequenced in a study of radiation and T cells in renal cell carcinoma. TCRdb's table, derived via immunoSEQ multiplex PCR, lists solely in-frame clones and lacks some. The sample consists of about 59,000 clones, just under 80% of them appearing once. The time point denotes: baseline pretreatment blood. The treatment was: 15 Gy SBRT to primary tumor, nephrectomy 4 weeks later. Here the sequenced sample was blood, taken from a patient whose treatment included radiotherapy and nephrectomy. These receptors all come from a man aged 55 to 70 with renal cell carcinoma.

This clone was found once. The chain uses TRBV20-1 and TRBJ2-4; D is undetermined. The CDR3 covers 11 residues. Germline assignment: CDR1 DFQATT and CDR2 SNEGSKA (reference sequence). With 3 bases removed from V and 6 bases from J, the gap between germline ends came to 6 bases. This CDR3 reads CSASVPNIQYF. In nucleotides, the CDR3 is TGCAGTGCTAGTGTCCCAAACATTCAGTACTTC.

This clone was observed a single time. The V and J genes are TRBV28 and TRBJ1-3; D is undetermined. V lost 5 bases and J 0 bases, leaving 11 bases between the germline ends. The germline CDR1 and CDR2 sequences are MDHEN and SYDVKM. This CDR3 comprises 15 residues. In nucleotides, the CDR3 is TGTGCCAGCAGTGCAAACAGTCACTCTGGAAACACCATATATTTT. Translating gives CASSANSHSGNTIYF.

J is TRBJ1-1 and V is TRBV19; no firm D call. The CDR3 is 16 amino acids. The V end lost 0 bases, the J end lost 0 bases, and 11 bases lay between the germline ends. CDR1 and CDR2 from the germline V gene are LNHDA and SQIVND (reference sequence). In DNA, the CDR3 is TGTGCCAGTAGTATAGATCGGCTGGGCCTGAACACTGAAGCTTTCTTT. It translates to CASSIDRLGLNTEAFF.

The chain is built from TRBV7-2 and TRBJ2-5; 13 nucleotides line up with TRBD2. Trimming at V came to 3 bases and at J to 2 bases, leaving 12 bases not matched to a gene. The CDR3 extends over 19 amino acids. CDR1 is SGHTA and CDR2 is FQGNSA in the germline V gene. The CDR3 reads CASSFATLTSGGPQETQYF. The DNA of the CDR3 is TGTGCCAGCAGCTTCGCCACTTTGACTAGCGGGGGGCCTCAAGAGACCCAGTACTTC.

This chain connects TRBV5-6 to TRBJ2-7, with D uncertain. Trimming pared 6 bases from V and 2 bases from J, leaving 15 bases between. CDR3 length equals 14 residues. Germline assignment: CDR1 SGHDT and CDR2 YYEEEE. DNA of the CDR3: TGTGCCAGCACCATCCAATGGAAAACCTACGAGCAGTACTTC. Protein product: CASTIQWKTYEQYF.

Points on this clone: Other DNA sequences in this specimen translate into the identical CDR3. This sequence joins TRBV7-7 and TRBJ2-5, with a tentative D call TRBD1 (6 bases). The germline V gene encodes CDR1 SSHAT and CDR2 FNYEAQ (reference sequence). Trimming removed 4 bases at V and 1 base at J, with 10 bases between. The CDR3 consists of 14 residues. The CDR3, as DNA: TGTGCCAGCAGCTCGCAGGGGACCCAAGAGACCCAGTACTTC. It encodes CASSSQGTQETQYF.

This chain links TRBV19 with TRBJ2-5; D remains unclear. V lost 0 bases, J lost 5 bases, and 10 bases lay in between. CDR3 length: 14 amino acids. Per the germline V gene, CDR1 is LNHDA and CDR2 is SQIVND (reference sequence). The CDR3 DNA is TGTGCCAGTAGTATAGACGGTCTAAGGGAGACCCAGTACTTC. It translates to CASSIDGLRETQYF.